A single sample is the source of the 10 T cell receptor beta chains below, sequenced in a study of T cell responses to AZD1222 COVID-19 vaccine. The assay was immunoSEQ multiplex PCR, and TCRdb's table has in-frame clones only and misses some. The data show 140,000 or so clones, with roughly 93% seen just once and less than 2.5% held by the top ten. The source material was peripheral blood, sampled 28 days after the second AZD1222 dose. These receptors all come from an adult who received the AZD1222 COVID-19 vaccine.

This CDR3 reads CASSLAARGYEQYF. The CDR3 DNA reads TGTGCCAGCAGCTTAGCGGCGCGCGGTTACGAGCAGTACTTC. The rearrangement links TRBV11-3 to TRBJ2-7; D gene unclear. Trimming took 1 base from V and 4 from J, leaving 11 bases between them. Germline assignment: CDR1 SGHNT and CDR2 YENEEA. CDR3 size: 14 residues. The full variable domain, its missing parts supplied by reference TRBV11-3 and TRBJ2-7, is EAGVVQSPRYKIIEKKQPVAFWCNPISGHNTLYWYLQNLGQGPELLIRYENEEAVDDSQLPKDRFSAERLKGVDSTLKIQPAELGDSAVYLCASSLAARGYEQYFGPGTRLTVT.

The rearrangement uses TRBV30 and TRBJ2-2; D may be TRBD2 (5 bases). The V gene lost 7 bases and the J gene lost 5 bases, with 20 bases spanning the gap. This CDR3 is built from 15 residues. In germline, CDR1 is GTSNPN, CDR2 SVGIG (reference sequence). The DNA of the CDR3 is TGTGCCTCAGCCGGTTGGGGAGTGCGGACCGGGGAGCTGTTTTTT. Translated, it gives CASAGWGVRTGELFF.

The rearrangement joins TRBV5-1 to TRBJ1-3; 7 bases map to TRBD1. Germline CDR1 and CDR2: SGHRS and YFSETQ. With V trimmed by 3 bases and J by 0 bases, 6 bases remained unmatched. The CDR3 covers 16 residues. The CDR3 spells CASSWATGSSGNTIYF. The CDR3 nucleotides are TGCGCCAGCAGCTGGGCGACAGGGAGCTCTGGAAACACCATATATTTT.

The chain joins TRBV14 to TRBJ2-1; D is possibly TRBD1 or TRBD2 (6 bases each). Germline V gives CDR1 SGHDN, CDR2 FVKESK. Deletions cut 4 bases from V and 8 bases from J, with 33 bases between. The CDR3 length is 20 residues. The CDR3 reads CASSRISPWGDTRRSDEQFF. CDR3 coding DNA: TGTGCCAGCAGCCGAATTTCGCCGTGGGGGGACACCCGGAGGTCGGATGAGCAGTTCTTC.

The chain recombines TRBV9 with TRBJ1-1; D call uncertain. Per the germline V gene, CDR1 is SGDLS and CDR2 is YYNGEE. V was shortened by 1 base and J by 6 bases, with 13 bases between the two germline ends. CDR3 length equals 14 residues. The CDR3 nucleotides read TGTGCCAGCAGCGTAAGCCCGGAGGCCGCTGAAGCTTTCTTT. It is translated as CASSVSPEAAEAFF.

This clone was found once. The chain couples TRBV6-5 to TRBJ1-2, with 8 bases lining up with TRBD1. This CDR3 has 14 residues. The J segment lost 6 bases and the V segment lost 2 bases, leaving 5 bases of the junction unmatched. The germline CDR1 and CDR2 sequences are MNHEY and SVGAGI. The CDR3 is CASSYGQGYDGYTF. CDR3 in DNA: TGTGCCAGCAGTTACGGACAGGGATATGATGGCTACACCTTC.

The rearrangement links TRBV3-1 (or the pseudogene TRBV3-2) to TRBJ1-4; 8 bases line up with TRBD1. Trimming took 3 bases from V and 8 from J; bases not matched to a gene: 8. The germline V gene has CDR1 LGHDT and CDR2 YNNKEL (reference sequence). The CDR3 contains 15 residues. The CDR3, as DNA: TGTGCCAGCAGCCAGGCCGGGACAGGCAGGGAAAAACTGTTTTTT. It specifies CASSQAGTGREKLFF.

The chain is built from TRBV6-5 and TRBJ2-7, with 9 bases identical to TRBD2. V was clipped by 6 bases and J by 3 bases; unmatched bases: 3. Per germline, CDR1 MNHEY and CDR2 SVGAGI. The CDR3 totals 13 residues. The CDR3 sequence is CASRGLAGYEQYF. DNA of the CDR3: TGTGCCAGCAGGGGACTAGCAGGCTACGAGCAGTACTTC.

The chain employs TRBV3-1 (or the pseudogene TRBV3-2) and TRBJ2-1; 10 bases line up with TRBD2. The CDR3 length is 16 residues. CDR1 is LGHDT and CDR2 is YNNKEL in the germline V gene (reference sequence). The J segment lost 6 bases and the V segment lost 0 bases, leaving 5 bases of the junction unmatched. CDR3 sequence: CASSQEASGRFNEQFF. Written as DNA, the CDR3 is TGTGCCAGCAGCCAAGAAGCTAGCGGGAGATTCAATGAGCAGTTCTTC.

The J gene is TRBJ1-2, the V gene TRBV19, with 7 bases identical to TRBD1. Germline V gene data show CDR1 as LNHDA and CDR2 as SQIVND (reference sequence). The CDR3 loop spans 12 amino acids. V was pared by 10 bases and J by 0 bases, with 2 bases of the junction left unmatched. The chain's CDR3 is CATGQTNYGYTF. The CDR3 DNA follows: TGTGCCACGGGACAGACTAACTATGGCTACACCTTC.